This passage covers 16 T cell receptor beta chains from one sample sequenced in a study of shared clonotypes between healthy human individuals. Assay used: immunoSEQ multiplex PCR; TCRdb lists only in-frame clones, some missing. The sample yields roughly 890,000 clones, over 90% seen once. Naivety among CD8 cells was defined by CD45RO negativity and positive CCR7 selection, thereby excluding terminally differentiated effector memory CD45RA+ cells. Sequencing was performed on naive CD8+ T cells sorted from blood. The receptors originated from a man younger than 40 in good health.

The chain links TRBV5-4 to TRBJ2-1; tentative D call: TRBD2 (6 bases). The CDR3 spans 14 residues. V lost 4 bases and J 1 base, leaving 9 bases between the germline ends. The germline V gene encodes CDR1 SGHNT and CDR2 YYREEE (reference sequence). The CDR3 DNA reads as TGTGCCAGCAGCAAGCGGGTGTCCTACAATGAGCAGTTCTTC. It is translated as CASSKRVSYNEQFF.

CDR3 protein: CSASSPDEQFF. DNA for the CDR3: TGCAGTGCTAGTTCCCCCGATGAGCAGTTCTTC. This chain uses TRBV20-1 with TRBJ2-1; no definite D call. This CDR3 comprises 11 residues. Germline V gene lookup returns CDR1 DFQATT and CDR2 SNEGSKA (reference sequence). Trimming stripped 3 bases from V and 8 bases from J, with 8 bases between.

A single count supports this clone. This chain connects TRBV29-1 to TRBJ1-2; D is perhaps TRBD1 (6 bases). Trimming left V 4 bases short and J 4 bases short, with 13 bases between. Germline V lookup: CDR1 SQVTM, CDR2 ANQGSEA. The length of the CDR3 is 13 residues. The CDR3 protein is CSVGRTGIYGYTF. The CDR3 region has the DNA TGCAGCGTTGGGAGAACAGGGATCTATGGCTACACCTTC. The full variable domain, rest sourced from reference TRBV29-1 and TRBJ1-2, is SAVISQKPSRDICQRGTSLTIQCQVDSQVTMMFWYRQQPGQSLTLIATANQGSEATYESGFVIDKFPISRPNLTFSTLTVSNMSPEDSSIYLCSVGRTGIYGYTFGSGTRLTVV.

This sequence joins TRBV7-9 and TRBJ2-5, with 11 bases fitting TRBD2. The germline V gene has CDR1 SEHNR and CDR2 FQNEAQ (reference sequence). This CDR3 is 16 amino acids long. Trimming removed 5 bases from V and 5 bases from J; junction bases left unmatched: 10. CDR3 protein: CASSTDIAGGPETQYF. The CDR3 DNA reads TGTGCCAGCAGCACCGATATAGCGGGAGGGCCGGAGACCCAGTACTTC.

This clone was found once. V usage is TRBV5-4 and J usage is TRBJ2-5, with D hard to call. The germline V and J ends were trimmed by 3 bases and 4 bases, with 13 bases remaining between them. Germline V gene data show CDR1 as SGHNT and CDR2 as YYREEE (reference sequence). This CDR3 comprises 14 residues. The CDR3: CASSSLVSPETQYF. CDR3 nucleotide sequence: TGTGCCAGCAGCTCGCTAGTTTCCCCAGAGACCCAGTACTTC.

The rearrangement links TRBV7-9 to TRBJ1-1; D call uncertain. The CDR3 runs to 12 residues. The germline CDR1 and CDR2 sequences are SEHNR and FQNEAQ (reference sequence). The V and J ends lost 6 bases and 4 bases respectively, with 9 bases between them. CDR3 sequence reads: CASSPDITEAFF. In nucleotides, the CDR3 is TGTGCCAGCAGTCCAGACATCACTGAAGCTTTCTTT.

The CDR3 bases are TGTGCCAGCAGTTACAGCACAGTGGATATTTCGCCTGAAGCTTTCTTT. It translates to CASSYSTVDISPEAFF. The chain recombines TRBV6-5 with TRBJ1-1; D unresolved. CDR3 size: 16 residues. Germline loops: CDR1 MNHEY, CDR2 SVGAGI. V lost 2 bases, J lost 6 bases, and 19 bases lay in between.

This clone was counted once. The V gene is TRBV15, the J gene TRBJ2-1; 7 bases map to TRBD1. The ends lost 5 bases at V and 3 bases at J; junction bases unmatched: 4. The CDR3 is made up of 14 amino acids. In germline, CDR1 is LNHNV, CDR2 YYDKDF (reference sequence). This chain's CDR3 is CATSVRDSYNEQFF. The CDR3 DNA is TGTGCCACCAGCGTCCGGGACAGCTACAATGAGCAGTTCTTC.

The chain has TRBV5-4 and TRBJ2-2; D is possibly TRBD1 (6 bases). Germline V gene data show CDR1 as SGHNT and CDR2 as YYREEE (reference sequence). The CDR3 runs to 15 residues. The V gene lost 4 bases and the J gene lost 5 bases, with 15 bases spanning the gap. The CDR3 nucleotides are TGTGCCAGCAGCGACAGGTCTGTGGTGACCGGGGAGCTGTTTTTT. Amino acids: CASSDRSVVTGELFF.

CDR3 in DNA: TGTGCCACCTCGCGGGAGAATGATGAGCAGTTCTTC. Its protein product is CATSRENDEQFF. This chain links TRBV6-5 with TRBJ2-1; 7 positions match TRBD2. The CDR3 loop spans 12 amino acids. Trimming removed 10 bases from V and 8 bases from J; junction bases left unmatched: 8. From germline, CDR1 is MNHEY and CDR2 SVGAGI.

The chain has TRBV10-3 and TRBJ2-7; the D gene is possibly TRBD2 (5 bases). CDR1 and CDR2 from the germline V gene are ENHRY and SYGVKD. The V gene lost 7 bases and the J gene lost 5 bases, with 15 bases spanning the gap. This CDR3 is built from 13 residues. CDR3 in DNA: TGTGCCATCAAGAACCCGGGGAGCGACGAGCAGTACTTC. Residues: CAIKNPGSDEQYF.

CDR3 nucleotides: TGTGCCAGCAGTTACTCCCCCAGGGATGAGCAGTACTTC. The encoded protein is CASSYSPRDEQYF. V is TRBV6-5 and J is TRBJ2-7; D may be TRBD1 (5 bases). This CDR3 comprises 13 residues. The V end lost 0 bases, the J end lost 7 bases, and 10 bases lay between the germline ends. Germline assignment: CDR1 MNHEY and CDR2 SVGAGI.

This chain connects TRBV7-8 to TRBJ2-5; weak D call: TRBD2 (6 bases). CDR3 size: 15 residues. Trimming shortened V by 1 base and J by 4 bases, and 13 bases separated the two germline ends. Germline V gene sequence: CDR1 SGHVS, CDR2 FQNEAQ. The CDR3 here is CASSLDEGLRETQYF. CDR3 nucleotide sequence: TGTGCCAGCAGCTTAGATGAGGGACTCAGAGAGACCCAGTACTTC. Supplemented by reference TRBV7-8 and TRBJ2-5, the full variable domain reads GAGVSQSPRYKVAKRGQDVALRCDPISGHVSLFWYQQALGQGPEFLTYFQNEAQLDKSGLPSDRFFAERPEGSVSTLKIQRTQQEDSAVYLCASSLDEGLRETQYFGPGTRLLVL.

V gene TRBV6-5 combines with J gene TRBJ2-2; D uncertain. This CDR3 is 13 amino acids long. CDR1 and CDR2 (germline): MNHEY, SVGAGI. V gave up 6 bases and J gave up 4 bases, with 9 bases separating them. CDR3 protein: CASREYLTGELFF. The CDR3 region has the DNA TGTGCCAGCAGGGAGTACCTCACCGGGGAGCTGTTTTTT.

V usage is TRBV7-9 and J usage is TRBJ2-7, with TRBD2 identical over 14 bases. The CDR3 consists of 16 residues. The V gene's germline CDR1 is SEHNR and CDR2 FQNEAQ (reference sequence). J was trimmed by 9 bases and V by 3 bases; bases with no gene match: 10. The CDR3 coding sequence is TGTGCCAGCAGCTTCCTCGGACTAGCGGGAGGATTAGGGCAGTACTTC. It specifies CASSFLGLAGGLGQYF. The variable domain in full, with the rest retrieved from reference TRBV7-9 and TRBJ2-7, is DTGVSQNPRHKITKRGQNVTFRCDPISEHNRLYWYRQTLGQGPEFLTYFQNEAQLEKSRLLSDRFSAERPKGSFSTLEIQRTEQGDSAMYLCASSFLGLAGGLGQYFGPGTRLTVT.

The CDR3 is CAWSSLLGYNEQFF. The CDR3 DNA follows: TGTGCCTGGAGTAGCCTTTTGGGCTACAATGAGCAGTTCTTC. This chain uses TRBV30 with TRBJ2-1; D unresolved. In germline, CDR1 is GTSNPN, CDR2 SVGIG (reference sequence). The ends were cut back, 2 bases at V and 3 bases at J, with 11 bases in the middle. The CDR3 has 14 residues.